Listed here are 15 T cell receptor beta chains from one sample, sequenced in a study of T cell repertoires in cytomegalovirus infection. TCRdb re-derived calls from the reads in MiXCR, one entry per CDR3 protein. The repertoire holds 400,000 or so distinct CDR3 sequences, with around 32% as singletons. Sequences were obtained from PBMCs. The source is a human donor in good health (CMV status not recorded). Some clones in this sample may be carry-over from other donors' samples.

The chain combines TRBV12-3 or TRBV12-4 with TRBJ1-5; 8 positions agree with TRBD1. V trimming: 5 bases; J trimming: 1 base; junction bases outside the gene matches: 10. The CDR3 runs 17 residues. CDR3 amino acids: CASSRQGLQNSNQPQHF. CDR3 nucleotide sequence: TGTGCCAGCAGTCGACAGGGGCTGCAGAACAGCAATCAGCCCCAGCATTTT.

The chain carries TRBV10-3 and TRBJ2-5; 8 bases agree with TRBD2. Germline-derived CDR1 and CDR2 are ENHRY and SYGVKD. J lost 4 bases, V lost 6 bases, and 7 bases had no gene match. The CDR3 contains 14 residues. CDR3 sequence: CAISPAAGGETQYF. CDR3 nucleotide sequence: TGTGCCATCAGCCCCGCGGCGGGGGGAGAGACCCAGTACTTC.

The gene calls are TRBV15 and TRBJ2-4; D unresolved. CDR3 length: 15 amino acids. Germline V gene lookup returns CDR1 LNHNV and CDR2 YYDKDF (reference sequence). V was trimmed by 0 bases and J by 7 bases, leaving 13 bases between them. The CDR3 protein is CATSRDRVSENIQYF. The CDR3 DNA reads TGTGCCACCAGCAGAGATCGAGTAAGCGAGAACATTCAGTACTTC.

This clonotype was seen ten or more times. The chain uses TRBV11-2 and TRBJ1-4; 8 bases agree with TRBD1. This CDR3 is built from 14 residues. Germline lookup yields CDR1 SGHAT and CDR2 FQNNGV. V shed 3 bases, J shed 8 bases, and the junction held 5 bases outside the gene matches. The CDR3 here is CASSFRGTGEKLFF. CDR3 DNA: TGTGCCAGCAGCTTCCGGGGGACAGGAGAAAAACTGTTTTTT.

In the case of this clonotype: The junction departs from the called germline gene at one end, perhaps through a read error. The V and J genes are TRBV7-2 and TRBJ2-2, with D unclear. Germline V CDR1 and CDR2: SGHTA, FQGNSA. The CDR3 sequence is 16 residues long. This chain's CDR3 is CASNLHRLLNTGELFF. The CDR3 DNA is TGTGCCAGCAACTTACATCGGCTTCTGAACACCGGGGAGCTGTTTTTT.

There are a few counts of this clonotype. The germline gene is not matched at one end of the junction; a read error may be the cause. The gene calls are TRBV7-8 and TRBJ1-2; D not certain. This CDR3 has 9 amino acids. Germline V lookup: CDR1 SGHVS, CDR2 FQNEAQ. Written as DNA, the CDR3 is TGTGCCAGCAGCCCGTACGCAAACTTC. The encoded protein is CASSPYANF.

This clonotype was seen at least ten times. The chain joins TRBV7-9 to TRBJ2-5; tentative D call: TRBD2 (7 bases). The V gene's germline CDR1 is SEHNR and CDR2 FQNEAQ (reference sequence). V was clipped by 3 bases and J by 4 bases, with 15 bases between them. The CDR3 runs 15 residues. The CDR3 DNA reads TGTGCCAGCAGCTTCGGCGGGGGCTCTGGAGAGACCCAGTACTTC. It specifies CASSFGGGSGETQYF.

The chain is built from TRBV19 and TRBJ2-5; 9 bases map to TRBD2. Trimming cost V 4 bases and J 5 bases; bases outside gene matches: 11. The germline V gene encodes CDR1 LNHDA and CDR2 SQIVND (reference sequence). The CDR3 consists of 16 residues. Written as DNA, the CDR3 is TGTGCCAGTAGTAGCGGGACTAGCAACCCCCGGGAGACCCAGTACTTC. Translating it yields CASSSGTSNPRETQYF. The full variable domain, with the rest looked up from reference TRBV19 and TRBJ2-5, is DGGITQSPKYLFRKEGQNVTLSCEQNLNHDAMYWYRQDPGQGLRLIYYSQIVNDFQKGDIAEGYSVSREKKESFPLTVTSAQKNPTAFYLCASSSGTSNPRETQYFGPGTRLLVL.

On this clonotype: Likely a read error: the CDR3 ends without its conserved phenylalanine or tryptophan. J is TRBJ2-5 and V is TRBV19; perhaps TRBD1 as D (6 bases). The CDR3 sequence is 16 residues long. V was trimmed by 5 bases and J by 5 bases, leaving 21 bases between them. The germline V gene has CDR1 LNHDA and CDR2 SQIVND (reference sequence). For the CDR3, the DNA is TGTGCCAGTAGTGTGGGGACATCGATGGCACGGGAGACCCAGTACTTA. It is translated as CASSVGTSMARETQYL.

The V gene is TRBV24-1, the J gene TRBJ2-5; D ambiguous. V gave up 3 bases and J gave up 2 bases, with 18 bases separating them. There are 17 residues in the CDR3. CDR1 and CDR2 (germline): KGHDR, SFDVKD. The chain's CDR3 is CATSDTSEASGQETQYF. DNA for the CDR3: TGTGCCACCAGTGATACCTCCGAAGCTTCAGGACAAGAGACCCAGTACTTC.

Only a few counts were recorded for this clonotype. Relative to the germline gene, one junction end is altered; a read error may explain this. The chain combines TRBV11-2 with TRBJ1-6, with D unclear. This CDR3 is 14 amino acids long. Germline CDR1 reads SGHAT; CDR2 reads FQNNGV. In nucleotides, the CDR3 is TGTGCCAGCAGCTTAGAGGGAGGAGGTTCACTCCTCCACTTT. Protein: CASSLEGGGSLLHF.

CDR3 sequence reads: CASSLGRAEAFF. The CDR3 region has the DNA TGTGCCAGCAGCCTAGGGAGAGCTGAAGCTTTCTTT. The chain is built from TRBV11-2 and TRBJ1-1; D gene uncertain. This CDR3 is 12 amino acids long. CDR1 is SGHAT and CDR2 is FQNNGV in the germline V gene. The germline V and J ends were trimmed by 5 bases and 6 bases, with 10 bases remaining between them. The complete variable domain, with remaining parts taken from reference TRBV11-2 and TRBJ1-1, reads EAGVAQSPRYKIIEKRQSVAFWCNPISGHATLYWYQQILGQGPKLLIQFQNNGVVDDSQLPKDRFSAERLKGVDSTLKIQPAKLEDSAVYLCASSLGRAEAFFGQGTRLTVV.

In its sample, this clonotype was seen once. The conserved final phenylalanine or tryptophan is absent from the CDR3, which likely points to a read error. V and J are TRBV14 and TRBJ1-2; 12 bases are shared with TRBD1. The CDR3 consists of 15 residues. Germline CDR1 SGHDN, CDR2 FVKESK. Trimming took 4 bases from V and 7 from J; bases not matched to a gene: 7. The CDR3 spells CASSPRDRGRGGYTL. CDR3 in DNA: TGTGCCAGCAGCCCGAGGGACAGGGGGCGCGGTGGCTACACCTTA.

This clonotype was observed a few times. The chain links TRBV4-1 to TRBJ1-5, with D hard to call. This CDR3 has 15 residues. V lost 3 bases to trimming and J lost 0 bases, with 9 bases between them. Germline assignment: CDR1 MGHRA and CDR2 YSYEKL. The CDR3 region is CASSHVDASNQPQHF. The CDR3 nucleotides read TGCGCCAGCAGCCACGTCGACGCTAGCAATCAGCCCCAGCATTTT.

This clonotype was found a few times. The chain joins TRBV5-1 to TRBJ2-4; 7 bases line up with TRBD1. This CDR3 is built from 15 residues. The V and J ends lost 4 bases and 1 base, in that order; junction bases with no gene match: 5. The germline CDR1 and CDR2 sequences are SGHRS and YFSETQ. This CDR3 reads CASSVQGTAKNIQYF. The DNA of the CDR3 is TGCGCCAGCAGCGTACAGGGGACGGCCAAAAACATTCAGTACTTC. The complete variable domain, with remaining parts taken from reference TRBV5-1 and TRBJ2-4, reads KAGVTQTPRYLIKTRGQQVTLSCSPISGHRSVSWYQQTPGQGLQFLFEYFSETQRNKGNFPGRFSGRQFSNSRSEMNVSTLELGDSALYLCASSVQGTAKNIQYFGAGTRLSVL.